The 30 T cell receptor beta chains below come from one sample, sequenced in a study of T-cell reconstitution after alpha-beta-depleted transplantation in children (dated by TCRdb to 2016 to 2018). Libraries were prepared through PCR. Sequencer: Illumina HiSeq 2500. TCR libraries were prepared with molecular barcoding, using unique molecular identifiers to normalize TCRbeta repertoire quantification. Through fastp at Q25 and MiXCR, TCRdb rebuilt clones from the public reads, retaining in-frame beta chains. Each entry is one CDR3 protein sequence, shown with its most common DNA and genes. The sample has a few hundred thousand distinct CDR3 sequences on record, around 27% of them singletons. The top ten clones comprise about 35% of the sample. The treatment or condition label of this sample denotes: allogeneic hematopoietic cell transplantation with graft depleted of TCRalphabeta T cells and CD19 B cells.

The source was PBMCs, collected before TCRalphabeta/CD19-depleted stem cell transplant. Receptors originate from a boy less than two years old with Wiskott-Aldrich syndrome, due to receive a stem cell transplant.

This clonotype occurred a few times. The rearrangement links TRBV5-1 to TRBJ2-2; no clear D. Germline CDR1 reads SGHRS; CDR2 reads YFSETQ. CDR3 size: 18 residues. V dropped 2 bases and J dropped 5 bases, with 22 bases sitting between them. The CDR3: CASSFTGPPQVITGELFF. Here the CDR3 DNA reads TGCGCCAGCAGCTTCACCGGCCCTCCCCAAGTAATTACCGGGGAGCTGTTTTTT.

The V gene is TRBV10-3, the J gene TRBJ2-5; D is ambiguous. Germline V CDR1 and CDR2: ENHRY, SYGVKD. V was cut by 0 bases and J by 5 bases, with 10 bases left in between. This CDR3 comprises 14 residues. CDR3 in amino acids: CAISESRVSETQYF. The DNA for the CDR3 is TGTGCCATCAGTGAGTCGAGAGTATCGGAGACCCAGTACTTC.

The CDR3 protein is CASSVPGTGYINYGYTF. The CDR3 DNA is TGTGCCAGCAGCGTCCCGGGGACAGGGTATATAAACTATGGCTACACCTTC. J is TRBJ1-2 and V is TRBV11-1, with 9 bases fitting TRBD1. Germline CDR1 and CDR2: SGHAT and FQDESV (reference sequence). V dropped 5 bases and J dropped 2; count of bases not matched to a gene: 12. CDR3 length equals 17 residues.

This clonotype was observed a few times. The chain has TRBV18 and TRBJ1-2, with D possibly TRBD1 on 5 matching bases. V gave up 3 bases and J gave up 5 bases, with 13 bases separating them. The CDR3 runs to 14 residues. Germline loops: CDR1 KGHSH, CDR2 LQKENI. This CDR3 reads CASSPPGTDYGYTF. The CDR3, as DNA: TGTGCCAGCTCACCTCCCGGGACCGATTATGGCTACACCTTC.

In its sample, this clonotype was seen a few times. The V and J genes are TRBV18 and TRBJ2-1; the match to TRBD1 covers 7 bases. The CDR3 spans 16 residues. Germline V lookup: CDR1 KGHSH, CDR2 LQKENI. With 2 bases clipped from V and 6 bases from J, the junction kept 10 bases outside the gene matches. The CDR3 coding sequence is TGTGCCAGCTCACCAGGGGGACAGAAATCGATCAATGAGCAGTTCTTC. It yields the protein CASSPGGQKSINEQFF.

This clonotype was seen a handful of times. A junction end diverges from the germline sequence, so it may reflect a read error. This chain links TRBV10-3 with TRBJ2-7, with TRBD2 matching over 7 bases. There are 14 residues in the CDR3. Germline assignment: CDR1 ENHRY and CDR2 SYGVKD. As DNA, the CDR3 is TGTGCCATCAGTGAGGCCCGGGTAGGCGGGAGAATGCACTTC. As protein: CAISEARVGGRMHF.

This clonotype has a handful of counts. CDR3 amino acids: CASSFPRADQPQHF. CDR3 in DNA: TGTGCCAGCAGCTTCCCCAGGGCGGATCAGCCCCAGCATTTT. The chain links TRBV5-6 to TRBJ1-5; a weak D match, TRBD1 (5 bases). Germline V gene data show CDR1 as SGHDT and CDR2 as YYEEEE. Trimming pared 2 bases from V and 5 bases from J, leaving 11 bases between. This CDR3 is built from 14 residues.

This clonotype came up a few times. V is TRBV3-1 and J is TRBJ2-4, with D perhaps being TRBD1 or TRBD2 (6 bases each). The V gene's germline CDR1 is LGHDT and CDR2 YNNKEL (reference sequence). This CDR3 is built from 16 residues. Trimming removed 4 bases at V and 5 bases at J, with 18 bases between. In DNA, the CDR3 is TGTGCCAGCAGCCTAAGAAGGGAGGACAGCGAAAACATTCAGTACTTC. Residues: CASSLRREDSENIQYF.

The rearrangement links TRBV20-1 to TRBJ1-2, with D perhaps TRBD1 (5 bases). This CDR3 contains 13 residues. Germline CDR1 is DFQATT and CDR2 is SNEGSKA (reference sequence). V shed 0 bases and J shed 6 bases, with 11 bases lying between them. DNA for the CDR3: TGCAGTGCTAGAGATCTGCCAGGGCATGGCTACACCTTC. Translating gives CSARDLPGHGYTF.

This clonotype appeared a few times. The junction departs from the called germline gene at one end, perhaps through a read error. The chain recombines TRBV13 with TRBJ2-7; D is tentatively TRBD1 or TRBD2 (5 bases each). The CDR3 covers 13 residues. Germline CDR1 is PRHDT and CDR2 is FYEKMQ (reference sequence). This CDR3 reads CASSPRGLGDPKF. CDR3 sequence (DNA): TGTGCCAGCAGCCCAAGGGGTTTGGGGGACCCCAAATTC.

The chain uses TRBV5-1 and TRBJ2-7, with 7 bases aligning to TRBD1. This CDR3 has 14 amino acids. With 3 bases clipped from V and 2 bases from J, the junction kept 5 bases outside the gene matches. The germline gives CDR1 SGHRS, CDR2 YFSETQ. Here the CDR3 DNA reads TGCGCCAGCAGCTCCCGACAGGGCCCCTACGAGCAGTACTTC. The encoded protein is CASSSRQGPYEQYF.

This clonotype occurred once. The junction does not match germline at one end; this may be a read error. CDR3 region: CASSPGGGTSTDTQYF. DNA for the CDR3: TGTGCCAGCAGCCCCGGCGGGGGGACTAGCACAGATACCCAGTATTTT. The V and J genes are TRBV7-9 and TRBJ2-3; 9 nucleotides match TRBD2. Germline V gene data show CDR1 as SEHNR and CDR2 as FQNEAQ (reference sequence). The CDR3 consists of 16 residues. The complete variable domain, with remaining parts taken from reference TRBV7-9 and TRBJ2-3, reads DTGVSQNPRHKITKRGQNVTFRCDPISEHNRLYWYRQTLGQGPEFLTYFQNEAQLEKSRLLSDRFSAERPKGSFSTLEIQRTEQGDSAMYLCASSPGGGTSTDTQYFGPGTRLTVL.

J is TRBJ2-7 and V is TRBV5-6; 13 bases are shared with TRBD2. The CDR3 is made up of 15 amino acids. With V trimmed by 0 bases and J by 7 bases, 4 bases remained unmatched. Germline CDR1 is SGHDT and CDR2 is YYEEEE. The CDR3 sequence is CASSLVGLAGDEQYF. The CDR3 DNA reads as TGTGCCAGCAGCTTGGTCGGACTAGCGGGAGATGAGCAGTACTTC.

V and J are TRBV27 and TRBJ2-1; D remains unclear. CDR1 is MNHEY, CDR2 SMNVEV, per germline (reference sequence). Trimming pared 5 bases from V and 5 bases from J, leaving 7 bases between. The CDR3 is made up of 12 amino acids. The CDR3 spells CASSNNNNEQFF. The CDR3 DNA is TGTGCCAGCAGTAACAACAACAATGAGCAGTTCTTC.

V is TRBV12-3 or TRBV12-4 and J is TRBJ2-5; 8 bases are a match to TRBD2. The CDR3 extends over 15 amino acids. V lost 6 bases to trimming and J lost 4 bases; unmatched junction nucleotides: 10. The CDR3 loop reads CASSPGGGRTETQYF. The CDR3 DNA reads as TGTGCCAGCAGCCCCGGCGGGGGGAGAACAGAGACCCAGTACTTC.

CDR3 sequence reads: CSARKDRSYQETQYF. The CDR3 region has the DNA TGCAGTGCTAGGAAGGACAGATCGTACCAAGAGACCCAGTACTTC. The chain combines TRBV20-1 with TRBJ2-5, with a tentative D call TRBD1 (6 bases). The CDR3 totals 15 residues. V was shortened by 3 bases and J by 0 bases, with 14 bases between the two germline ends. The germline gives CDR1 DFQATT, CDR2 SNEGSKA (reference sequence).

This clonotype was observed a few times. The chain is built from TRBV29-1 and TRBJ1-2, with D unresolved. The CDR3 is 13 residues long. Germline loops: CDR1 SQVTM, CDR2 ANQGSEA. Trimming removed 6 bases at V and 10 bases at J, with 21 bases between. CDR3 sequence reads: CSVAANPAADYTF. The CDR3 DNA sequence: TGCAGCGTGGCTGCCAACCCGGCAGCCGACTACACCTTC.

V is TRBV29-1 and J is TRBJ1-1, with D perhaps TRBD1 (6 bases). Germline V gene sequence: CDR1 SQVTM, CDR2 ANQGSEA. V was shortened by 5 bases and J by 4 bases, with 11 bases between the two germline ends. The CDR3 runs 12 residues. The CDR3 region has the DNA TGCAGCGTTACCGGACAGACCACTGAAGCTTTCTTT. The encoded protein is CSVTGQTTEAFF.

This clonotype was picked up a small number of times. V usage is TRBV12-3 or TRBV12-4 and J usage is TRBJ2-1, with TRBD2 matching over 11 bases. V was pared by 6 bases and J by 1 base, with 2 bases of the junction left unmatched. The CDR3 has 15 residues. CDR3 coding DNA: TGTGCCAGCAGGCTAGCGGGAGGATCCTACAATGAGCAGTTCTTC. This sequence encodes CASRLAGGSYNEQFF.

The table lists this clonotype with a few counts. This rearrangement joins TRBV27 to TRBJ2-2, with 10 nucleotides matching TRBD1. Germline loops: CDR1 MNHEY, CDR2 SMNVEV (reference sequence). CDR3 length: 14 residues. The J segment lost 4 bases and the V segment lost 6 bases, leaving 2 bases of the junction unmatched. CDR3 coding DNA: TGTGCCAGCAGCGGGACAGGGGTCACCGGGGAGCTGTTTTTT. It yields the protein CASSGTGVTGELFF.

This clonotype was counted a few times. V usage is TRBV10-3 and J usage is TRBJ1-5; D not certain. The length of the CDR3 is 15 residues. Germline values: CDR1 ENHRY, CDR2 SYGVKD. Trimming took 0 bases from V and 2 from J, leaving 8 bases between them. The CDR3 coding sequence is TGTGCCATCAGTGAGTCGTTCGGGGGCAATCAGCCCCAGCATTTT. Translated: CAISESFGGNQPQHF.

The V and J genes are TRBV18 and TRBJ2-5; D possibly corresponds to TRBD1 (5 bases). The germline V and J ends were trimmed by 1 base and 5 bases, with 17 bases remaining between them. This CDR3 is built from 16 residues. Germline CDR1 is KGHSH and CDR2 is LQKENI. CDR3 amino acids: CASSPLTAGWVETQYF. CDR3 nucleotides: TGTGCCAGCTCACCACTTACAGCAGGGTGGGTTGAGACCCAGTACTTC.

V gene TRBV6-1 combines with J gene TRBJ2-3, with D possibly matching TRBD2 (6 bases). Trimming removed 2 bases at V and 3 bases at J, with 12 bases between. The CDR3 contains 15 residues. Germline V gene lookup returns CDR1 MNHNS and CDR2 SASEGT. As DNA, the CDR3 is TGTGCCAGCAGTGAACTGGGCCTAGCGACAGATACGCAGTATTTT. The encoded protein is CASSELGLATDTQYF.

V is TRBV29-1 and J is TRBJ2-7; D is perhaps TRBD2 (6 bases). The V end was cut by 8 bases, the J end by 4 bases, with 18 bases between. This CDR3 has 13 residues. Looked up from germline, CDR1 is SQVTM and CDR2 is ANQGSEA. CDR3 protein: CSSRDSGSYEQYF. For the CDR3, the DNA is TGCAGCTCCCGGGACTCGGGATCTTACGAGCAGTACTTC.

The CDR3 nucleotides are TGCGCCAGCAGCTCCGGGACAGACTACTACGAGCAGTACTTC. Protein product: CASSSGTDYYEQYF. The chain carries TRBV5-1 and TRBJ2-7; TRBD1 agrees at 7 bases. The V gene's germline CDR1 is SGHRS and CDR2 YFSETQ. The CDR3 loop spans 14 amino acids. Trimming took 3 bases from V and 3 from J; bases not matched to a gene: 6.

The chain links TRBV27 to TRBJ2-1; TRBD1 matches at 8 bases. CDR3 length: 16 amino acids. CDR1 is MNHEY, CDR2 SMNVEV, per germline (reference sequence). The V and J ends lost 0 bases and 0 bases, in that order; junction bases with no gene match: 1. This CDR3 is CASSLSDRGSYNEQFF. The CDR3 DNA reads TGTGCCAGCAGTTTATCTGACAGGGGCTCCTACAATGAGCAGTTCTTC.

As DNA, the CDR3 is TGTGCCAGCAGCCAAGGGGGCGCGGGGTTGGAGACCCAGTACTTC. Its protein product is CASSQGGAGLETQYF. This chain connects TRBV12-3 or TRBV12-4 to TRBJ2-5; a weak D match, TRBD1 (7 bases). Trimming shortened V by 6 bases and J by 5 bases, and 19 bases separated the two germline ends. There are 15 residues in the CDR3.

V usage is TRBV24-1 and J usage is TRBJ2-3; TRBD1 agrees at 11 bases. The CDR3 has 16 residues. The trim removed 4 bases at V and 2 bases at J, leaving 4 bases unmatched. The germline gives CDR1 KGHDR, CDR2 SFDVKD. Written as DNA, the CDR3 is TGTGCCACCAGTGAGGGACAGGGGGGCCTCACAGATACGCAGTATTTT. This gives the protein CATSEGQGGLTDTQYF.

This chain uses TRBV5-1 with TRBJ2-7, with D unclear. The CDR3 is 15 residues long. Trimming left V 4 bases short and J 2 bases short, with 16 bases between. Germline values: CDR1 SGHRS, CDR2 YFSETQ. In DNA form, the CDR3 reads TGCGCCAGCAGCCTCCTTCCCAACTTAGCCTACGAGCAGTACTTC. Its translation is CASSLLPNLAYEQYF. The whole variable domain, filled in from reference TRBV5-1 and TRBJ2-7, reads KAGVTQTPRYLIKTRGQQVTLSCSPISGHRSVSWYQQTPGQGLQFLFEYFSETQRNKGNFPGRFSGRQFSNSRSEMNVSTLELGDSALYLCASSLLPNLAYEQYFGPGTRLTVT.

This clonotype was seen a few times. The chain joins TRBV15 to TRBJ1-5; no reliable D call. The germline gives CDR1 LNHNV, CDR2 YYDKDF (reference sequence). The V end was cut by 0 bases, the J end by 3 bases, with 3 bases between. This CDR3 has 13 amino acids. The CDR3 DNA reads as TGTGCCACCAGCAGAGAACCCAATCAGCCCCAGCATTTT. This gives the protein CATSREPNQPQHF.